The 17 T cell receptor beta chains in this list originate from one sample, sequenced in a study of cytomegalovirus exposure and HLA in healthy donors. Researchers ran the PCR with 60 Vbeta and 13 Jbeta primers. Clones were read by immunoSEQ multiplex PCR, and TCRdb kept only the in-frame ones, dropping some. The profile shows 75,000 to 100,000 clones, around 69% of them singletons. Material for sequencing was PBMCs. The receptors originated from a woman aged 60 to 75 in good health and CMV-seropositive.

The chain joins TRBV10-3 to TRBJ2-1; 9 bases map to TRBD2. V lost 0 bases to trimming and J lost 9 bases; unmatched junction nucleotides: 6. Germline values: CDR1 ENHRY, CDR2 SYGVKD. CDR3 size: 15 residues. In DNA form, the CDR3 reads TGTGCCATCAGTGAGTCTCGGAGCGGGAGGTTTGAGCAGTTCTTC. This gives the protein CAISESRSGRFEQFF.

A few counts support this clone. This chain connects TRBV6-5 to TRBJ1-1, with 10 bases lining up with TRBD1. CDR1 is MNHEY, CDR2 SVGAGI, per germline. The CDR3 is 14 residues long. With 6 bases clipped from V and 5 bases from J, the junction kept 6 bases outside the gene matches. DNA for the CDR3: TGTGCCAGCAGGACAGGGGGCGAGCGAACTGAAGCTTTCTTT. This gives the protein CASRTGGERTEAFF.

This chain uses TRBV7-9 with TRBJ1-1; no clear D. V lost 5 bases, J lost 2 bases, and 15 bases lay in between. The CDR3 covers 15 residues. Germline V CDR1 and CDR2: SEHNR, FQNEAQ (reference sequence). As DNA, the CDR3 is TGTGCCAGCAGCGGAAGAAGAGGAGAAAACACTGAAGCTTTCTTT. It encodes CASSGRRGENTEAFF.

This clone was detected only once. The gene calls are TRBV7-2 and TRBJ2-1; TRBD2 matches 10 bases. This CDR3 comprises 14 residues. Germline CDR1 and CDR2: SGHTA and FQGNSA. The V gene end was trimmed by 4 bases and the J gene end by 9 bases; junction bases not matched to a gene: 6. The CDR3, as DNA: TGTGCCAGCAGCTCTACTAGCGGGATCTTTGAGCAGTTCTTC. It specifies CASSSTSGIFEQFF.

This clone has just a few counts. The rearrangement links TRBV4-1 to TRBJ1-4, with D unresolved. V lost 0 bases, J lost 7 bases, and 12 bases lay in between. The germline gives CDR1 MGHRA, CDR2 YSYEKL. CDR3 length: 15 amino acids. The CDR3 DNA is TGCGCCAGCAGCCAAGAGAGGGCGTTTCGTGAAAAACTGTTTTTT. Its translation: CASSQERAFREKLFF.

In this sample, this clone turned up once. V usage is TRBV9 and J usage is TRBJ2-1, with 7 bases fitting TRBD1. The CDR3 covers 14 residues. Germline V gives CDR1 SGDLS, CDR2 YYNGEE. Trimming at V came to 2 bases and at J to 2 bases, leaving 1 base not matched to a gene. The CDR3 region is CASSVGQTYNEQFF. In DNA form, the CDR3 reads TGTGCCAGCAGCGTGGGACAGACCTACAATGAGCAGTTCTTC.

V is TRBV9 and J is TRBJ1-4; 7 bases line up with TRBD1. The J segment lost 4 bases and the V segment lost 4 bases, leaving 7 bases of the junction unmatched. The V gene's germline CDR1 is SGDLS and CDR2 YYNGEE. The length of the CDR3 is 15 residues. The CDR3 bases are TGTGCCAGCAGCCATGGGGACAGAATTAATGAAAAACTGTTTTTT. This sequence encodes CASSHGDRINEKLFF.

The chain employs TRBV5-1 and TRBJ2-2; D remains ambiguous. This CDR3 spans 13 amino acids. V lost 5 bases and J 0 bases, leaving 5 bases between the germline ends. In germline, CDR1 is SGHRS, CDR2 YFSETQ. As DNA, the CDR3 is TGCGCCAGCAGGCAGACGAACACCGGGGAGCTGTTTTTT. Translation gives CASRQTNTGELFF.

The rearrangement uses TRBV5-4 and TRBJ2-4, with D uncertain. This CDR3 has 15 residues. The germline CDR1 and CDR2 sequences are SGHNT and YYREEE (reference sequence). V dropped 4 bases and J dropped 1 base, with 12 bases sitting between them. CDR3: CASSPDITAKNIQYF. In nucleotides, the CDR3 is TGTGCCAGCAGCCCAGACATAACCGCCAAAAACATTCAGTACTTC.

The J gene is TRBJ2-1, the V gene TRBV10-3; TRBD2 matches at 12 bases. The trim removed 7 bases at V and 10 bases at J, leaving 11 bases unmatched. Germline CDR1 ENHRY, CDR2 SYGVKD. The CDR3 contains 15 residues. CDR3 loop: CAITPTSGRVGEQFF. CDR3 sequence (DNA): TGTGCCATCACCCCGACTAGCGGGAGAGTCGGAGAGCAGTTCTTC.

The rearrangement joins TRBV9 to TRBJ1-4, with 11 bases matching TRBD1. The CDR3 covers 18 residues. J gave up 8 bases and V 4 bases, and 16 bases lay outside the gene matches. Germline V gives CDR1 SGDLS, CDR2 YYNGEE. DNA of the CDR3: TGTGCCAGCAGCCCTAGAGGGATAGGGGACAGGGGGGAAGAAAAACTGTTTTTT. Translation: CASSPRGIGDRGEEKLFF.

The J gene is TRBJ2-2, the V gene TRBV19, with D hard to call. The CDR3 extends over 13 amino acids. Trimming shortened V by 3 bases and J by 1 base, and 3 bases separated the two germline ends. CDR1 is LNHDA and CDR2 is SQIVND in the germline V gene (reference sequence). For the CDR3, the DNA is TGTGCCAGTAGTATCCTGAACACCGGGGAGCTGTTTTTT. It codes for CASSILNTGELFF.

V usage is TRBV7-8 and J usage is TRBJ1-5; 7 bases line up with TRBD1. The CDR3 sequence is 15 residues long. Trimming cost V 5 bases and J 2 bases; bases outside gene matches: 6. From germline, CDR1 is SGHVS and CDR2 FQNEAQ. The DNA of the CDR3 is TGTGCCAGCAGCCGAGACAGGGCTGGCAATCAGCCCCAGCATTTT. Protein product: CASSRDRAGNQPQHF.

The CDR3 is CASSIWISGRGTKGEEQYF. CDR3 in DNA: TGTGCCAGCAGCATCTGGATTAGCGGGAGGGGTACAAAAGGGGAAGAGCAGTACTTC. This rearrangement joins TRBV7-9 to TRBJ2-7, with 11 bases fitting TRBD2. Germline V gene data show CDR1 as SEHNR and CDR2 as FQNEAQ (reference sequence). The CDR3 has 19 residues. Trimming took 5 bases from V and 7 from J; bases not matched to a gene: 22. Complete variable domain (other parts from reference TRBV7-9 and TRBJ2-7): DTGVSQNPRHKITKRGQNVTFRCDPISEHNRLYWYRQTLGQGPEFLTYFQNEAQLEKSRLLSDRFSAERPKGSFSTLEIQRTEQGDSAMYLCASSIWISGRGTKGEEQYFGPGTRLTVT.

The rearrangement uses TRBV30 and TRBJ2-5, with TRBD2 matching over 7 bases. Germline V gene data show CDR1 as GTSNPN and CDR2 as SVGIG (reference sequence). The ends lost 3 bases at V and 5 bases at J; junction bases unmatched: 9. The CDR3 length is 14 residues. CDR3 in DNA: TGTGCCTGGAGGTCGAAGGGAGGGTGGGAGACCCAGTACTTC. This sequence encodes CAWRSKGGWETQYF.

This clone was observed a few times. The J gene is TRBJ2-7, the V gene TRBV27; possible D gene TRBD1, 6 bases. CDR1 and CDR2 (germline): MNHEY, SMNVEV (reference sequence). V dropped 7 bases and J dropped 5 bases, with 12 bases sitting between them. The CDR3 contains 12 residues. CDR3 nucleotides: TGTGCCAGCAAGAGTCAGGGGCACGAGCAGTACTTC. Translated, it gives CASKSQGHEQYF.

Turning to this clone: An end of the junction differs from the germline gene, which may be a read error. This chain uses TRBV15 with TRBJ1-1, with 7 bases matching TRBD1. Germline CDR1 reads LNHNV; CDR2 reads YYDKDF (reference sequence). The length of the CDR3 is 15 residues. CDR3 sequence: CASSSKGAGNTEAFF. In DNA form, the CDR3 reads TGTGCCAGCAGCAGCAAGGGGGCAGGGAACACTGAAGCTTTCTTT.